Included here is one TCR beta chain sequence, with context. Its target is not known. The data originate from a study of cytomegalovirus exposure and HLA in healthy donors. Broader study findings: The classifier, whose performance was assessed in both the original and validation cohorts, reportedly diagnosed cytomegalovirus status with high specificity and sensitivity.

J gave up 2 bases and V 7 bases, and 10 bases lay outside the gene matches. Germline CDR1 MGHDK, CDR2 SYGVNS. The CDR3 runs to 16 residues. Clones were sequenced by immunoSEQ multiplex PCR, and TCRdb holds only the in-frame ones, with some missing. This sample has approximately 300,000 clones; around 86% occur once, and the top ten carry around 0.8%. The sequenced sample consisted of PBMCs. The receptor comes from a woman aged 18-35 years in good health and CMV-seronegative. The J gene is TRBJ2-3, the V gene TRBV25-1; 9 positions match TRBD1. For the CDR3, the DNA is TGTGCCAGCACCCAGGATTGGACAGGGGACACAGATACGCAGTATTTT. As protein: CASTQDWTGDTDTQYF.